This passage covers 17 T cell receptor beta chains from one sample sequenced in a study of Graves' ophthalmopathy and Graves' hyperthyroidism. Researchers took RNA transcripts and amplified TCR beta CDR3 regions from them. The first-round RT-PCR employed HTBI primers together with the Qiagen OneStep RT-PCR kit. A multiplex PCR was then performed as the second round. TCRdb reprocessed the multiplex PCR reads via MiXCR and lists one record per CDR3 protein. The sample carries hundreds of thousands of distinct CDR3 sequences, around 42% recorded once. Specimen: peripheral blood. Receptors originate from an adult man with Graves' ophthalmopathy.

In this sample, this clonotype turned up a few times. J is TRBJ2-7 and V is TRBV19, with unresolved D. This CDR3 spans 13 amino acids. With 3 bases removed from V and 4 bases from J, the gap between germline ends came to 10 bases. From germline, CDR1 is LNHDA and CDR2 SQIVND (reference sequence). As DNA, the CDR3 is TGTGCCAGTAGTATCATGGCGGATTACGAGCAGTACTTC. Its translation: CASSIMADYEQYF.

The chain recombines TRBV16 with TRBJ2-7; 7 bases fit TRBD1. This CDR3 has 13 residues. The V and J ends lost 8 bases and 2 bases, in that order; junction bases with no gene match: 6. Germline V gene lookup returns CDR1 KGHSY and CDR2 FQNENV. As DNA, the CDR3 is TGTGCCAGCTGCCGGGACAGAGCCTACGAGCAGTACTTC. It encodes CASCRDRAYEQYF. Based on the CDR3 plus reference TRBV16 and TRBJ2-7, the full variable domain is GEEVAQTPKHLVRGEGQKAKLYCAPIKGHSYVFWYQQVLKNEFKFLISFQNENVFDETGMPKERFSAKCLPNSPCSLEIQATKLEDSAVYFCASCRDRAYEQYFGPGTRLTVT.

This chain uses TRBV12-3 or TRBV12-4 with TRBJ2-7; D unclear. The germline V and J ends were trimmed by 6 bases and 6 bases, with 18 bases remaining between them. The CDR3 length is 14 residues. The CDR3 loop is CASSFGARGGEQYF. The CDR3 region has the DNA TGTGCCAGCAGCTTCGGAGCCCGCGGCGGCGAGCAGTACTTC.

The rearrangement joins TRBV25-1 to TRBJ1-2; TRBD1 agrees at 8 bases. The length of the CDR3 is 15 residues. With 1 base clipped from V and 8 bases from J, the junction kept 9 bases outside the gene matches. CDR1 is MGHDK and CDR2 is SYGVNS in the germline V gene. The CDR3 region is CASSESGQGLGGYTF. The CDR3 DNA sequence: TGTGCCAGCAGTGAATCCGGACAGGGACTGGGAGGCTACACCTTC.

In this sample, this clonotype turned up many times. The chain links TRBV2 to TRBJ1-5, with D unresolved. The CDR3 runs to 13 residues. V lost 8 bases, J lost 7 bases, and 15 bases lay in between. CDR1 is SNHLY and CDR2 is FYNNEI in the germline V gene. This CDR3 reads CASGIGEGQPQHF. The CDR3 DNA reads as TGTGCCAGCGGTATCGGGGAGGGACAGCCCCAGCATTTT.

This chain uses TRBV20-1 with TRBJ1-5; D gene ambiguous. The germline V gene encodes CDR1 DFQATT and CDR2 SNEGSKA (reference sequence). The CDR3 spans 14 residues. V dropped 6 bases and J dropped 0 bases, with 12 bases sitting between them. The CDR3 DNA reads TGCAGTGCCACCGAGGGAAATAGCAATCAGCCCCAGCATTTT. This sequence encodes CSATEGNSNQPQHF.

The genes are TRBV15 and TRBJ2-7; 7 bases align to TRBD1. Germline CDR1 LNHNV, CDR2 YYDKDF (reference sequence). Trimming removed 2 bases from V and 1 base from J; junction bases left unmatched: 5. This CDR3 is built from 15 residues. The CDR3 loop reads CATSRSRGWSYEQYF. The CDR3 DNA follows: TGTGCCACCAGCAGATCCAGGGGGTGGTCCTACGAGCAGTACTTC. Drawing the rest from reference TRBV15 and TRBJ2-7, the complete variable domain is DAMVIQNPRYQVTQFGKPVTLSCSQTLNHNVMYWYQQKSSQAPKLLFHYYDKDFNNEADTPDNFQSRRPNTSFCFLDIRSPGLGDTAMYLCATSRSRGWSYEQYFGPGTRLTVT.

This clonotype was observed a few times. The chain has TRBV6-5 and TRBJ1-1, with unresolved D. V was trimmed by 5 bases and J by 5 bases, leaving 9 bases between them. Germline loops: CDR1 MNHEY, CDR2 SVGAGI. This CDR3 region has 12 residues. The CDR3: CASSGLGTEAFF. CDR3 nucleotide sequence: TGTGCCAGCAGTGGACTGGGGACTGAAGCTTTCTTT.

This clonotype was counted at least ten times. The J gene is TRBJ2-5, the V gene TRBV29-1; D remains ambiguous. The CDR3 is 11 residues long. Trimming removed 2 bases from V and 14 bases from J, with 15 bases in between. CDR1 SQVTM and CDR2 ANQGSEA come from the germline V gene. The CDR3 DNA reads as TGCAGCGTTGAATCCCTGGTTGGATCCTACTTC. As protein: CSVESLVGSYF.

This clonotype was counted between two and nine times. The CDR3 protein is CASSRLGTQYF. The CDR3 DNA sequence: TGTGCCAGCAGCCGGCTAGGGACCCAGTACTTC. This chain connects TRBV5-6 to TRBJ2-5; D uncertain. The germline V gene encodes CDR1 SGHDT and CDR2 YYEEEE. This CDR3 is built from 11 residues. Trimming pared 4 bases from V and 7 bases from J, leaving 8 bases between.

The chain combines TRBV20-1 with TRBJ1-6; the match to TRBD1 covers 10 bases. V lost 0 bases, J lost 9 bases, and 8 bases stayed unmatched. Germline V gene lookup returns CDR1 DFQATT and CDR2 SNEGSKA (reference sequence). The CDR3 consists of 16 residues. CDR3 nucleotides: TGCAGTGCTAGAGACCCTCGACAGGGGGCGCGTTCACCCCTCCACTTT. As protein: CSARDPRQGARSPLHF.

The V gene is TRBV19, the J gene TRBJ1-5; 7 nucleotides line up with TRBD1. CDR1 is LNHDA and CDR2 is SQIVND in the germline V gene (reference sequence). The CDR3 sequence is 14 residues long. Trimming at V came to 7 bases and at J to 2 bases, leaving 5 bases not matched to a gene. The CDR3, as DNA: TGTGCCAGTATAGGACAGGTGGGCAATCAGCCCCAGCATTTT. Translation gives CASIGQVGNQPQHF.

This clonotype came up a few times. The V and J genes are TRBV9 and TRBJ2-2, with a tentative D call TRBD2 (6 bases). Germline V gives CDR1 SGDLS, CDR2 YYNGEE. V dropped 4 bases and J dropped 1 base, with 17 bases sitting between them. The length of the CDR3 is 17 residues. The CDR3 DNA reads as TGTGCCAGCAGCCGCATCCCGGGACTCCAGAACACCGGGGAGCTGTTTTTT. It specifies CASSRIPGLQNTGELFF. Using reference TRBV9 and TRBJ2-2 for the parts outside the CDR3, the full variable domain is DSGVTQTPKHLITATGQRVTLRCSPRSGDLSVYWYQQSLDQGLQFLIQYYNGEERAKGNILERFSAQQFPDLHSELNLSSLELGDSALYFCASSRIPGLQNTGELFFGEGSRLTVL.

V is TRBV6-5 and J is TRBJ1-1; TRBD1 agrees at 11 bases. This CDR3 is built from 18 residues. Trimming removed 1 base from V and 5 bases from J; junction bases left unmatched: 12. In germline, CDR1 is MNHEY, CDR2 SVGAGI. The CDR3 nucleotides read TGTGCCAGCAGTTACTTATTTGCGGGCGGGACAGGGGGTACTGAAGCTTTCTTT. Residues: CASSYLFAGGTGGTEAFF.

The chain recombines TRBV29-1 with TRBJ2-5; 10 nucleotides line up with TRBD1. This CDR3 contains 14 residues. V shed 5 bases, J shed 3 bases, and the junction held 6 bases outside the gene matches. The germline V gene encodes CDR1 SQVTM and CDR2 ANQGSEA. The CDR3 region is CSVPGQGPKETQYF. Written as DNA, the CDR3 is TGCAGCGTTCCGGGACAGGGGCCAAAAGAGACCCAGTACTTC.

This clonotype turned up a few times. V gene TRBV6-1 combines with J gene TRBJ2-5, with 8 bases fitting TRBD1. The germline CDR1 and CDR2 sequences are MNHNS and SASEGT. The CDR3 is 14 residues long. V shed 5 bases and J 4 bases; nucleotides not matched to a gene: 6. Here the CDR3 reads CASSPGGAVETQYF. Here the CDR3 DNA reads TGTGCCAGCAGTCCAGGGGGCGCGGTAGAGACCCAGTACTTC.

V gene TRBV20-1 combines with J gene TRBJ1-2, with 12 bases identical to TRBD1. Germline V lookup: CDR1 DFQATT, CDR2 SNEGSKA (reference sequence). J gave up 4 bases and V 0 bases, and 6 bases lay outside the gene matches. This CDR3 has 16 amino acids. The DNA of the CDR3 is TGCAGTGCTAGAGATCCCGGGACAGGGGGCGGCTATGGCTACACCTTC. As protein: CSARDPGTGGGYGYTF.